Below, 2 T cell receptor beta chains from the same sample are listed, as sequenced in a study of CD8+CD57+ T cells in acquired aplastic anemia. Individuals selected for sequencing had exhibited CD8+CD57+ cell expansion on flow cytometry. The template for TCR beta VDJ and CDR3 sequence profiling was genomic DNA. TCRdb passed the reads through MiXCR, listing each CDR3 protein once. The profile shows about 160,000 distinct CDR3 sequences, 71% of them singletons. The sequencing sample was made of sorted CD4+, CD8+, or CD8+CD57+ T cells (not recorded which) from PBMCs. The source is a human donor with aplastic anemia.

This clonotype has ten or more counts. The chain employs TRBV29-1 and TRBJ2-3; D possibly corresponds to TRBD2 (6 bases). CDR1 is SQVTM, CDR2 ANQGSEA, per germline. This CDR3 is 13 amino acids long. The V end was cut by 4 bases, the J end by 6 bases, with 14 bases between. The CDR3 sequence: CSVARRDRDTQYF. CDR3 coding DNA: TGCAGCGTTGCGAGGCGGGATCGGGATACGCAGTATTTT.

This clonotype was seen once. The chain couples TRBV7-3 to TRBJ2-2; D not certain. The CDR3 consists of 14 residues. V was clipped by 5 bases and J by 1 base, with 8 bases between them. Germline-derived CDR1 and CDR2 are SGHTA and FQGTGA. This CDR3 is CASSPHGNTGELFF. The CDR3 DNA is TGTGCCAGCAGCCCTCACGGGAACACCGGGGAGCTGTTTTTT.